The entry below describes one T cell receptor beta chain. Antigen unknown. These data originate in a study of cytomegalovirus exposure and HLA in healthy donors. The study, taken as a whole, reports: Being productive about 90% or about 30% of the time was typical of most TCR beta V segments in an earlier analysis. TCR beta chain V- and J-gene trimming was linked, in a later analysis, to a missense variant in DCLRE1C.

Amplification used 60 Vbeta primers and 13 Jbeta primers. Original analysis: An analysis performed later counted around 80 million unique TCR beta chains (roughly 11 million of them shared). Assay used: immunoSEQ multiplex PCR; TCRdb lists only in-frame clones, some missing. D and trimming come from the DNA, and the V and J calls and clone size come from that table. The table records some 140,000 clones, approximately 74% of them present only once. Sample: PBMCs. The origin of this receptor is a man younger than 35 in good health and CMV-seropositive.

The CDR3 coding sequence is TGTGCCTGGAGGACAGGGGTTGTCACTGAAGCTTTCTTT. Amino acid sequence: CAWRTGVVTEAFF. This sequence joins TRBV30 and TRBJ1-1; 8 bases are shared with TRBD1. Germline CDR1 and CDR2: GTSNPN and SVGIG (reference sequence). This CDR3 is 13 amino acids long. Trimming took 3 bases from V and 4 from J; bases not matched to a gene: 4. The full variable domain, with the rest looked up from reference TRBV30 and TRBJ1-1, is SQTIHQWPATLVQPVGSPLSLECTVEGTSNPNLYWYRQAAGRGLQLLFYSVGIGQISSEVPQNLSASRPQDRQFILSSKKLLLSDSGFYLCAWRTGVVTEAFFGQGTRLTVV.